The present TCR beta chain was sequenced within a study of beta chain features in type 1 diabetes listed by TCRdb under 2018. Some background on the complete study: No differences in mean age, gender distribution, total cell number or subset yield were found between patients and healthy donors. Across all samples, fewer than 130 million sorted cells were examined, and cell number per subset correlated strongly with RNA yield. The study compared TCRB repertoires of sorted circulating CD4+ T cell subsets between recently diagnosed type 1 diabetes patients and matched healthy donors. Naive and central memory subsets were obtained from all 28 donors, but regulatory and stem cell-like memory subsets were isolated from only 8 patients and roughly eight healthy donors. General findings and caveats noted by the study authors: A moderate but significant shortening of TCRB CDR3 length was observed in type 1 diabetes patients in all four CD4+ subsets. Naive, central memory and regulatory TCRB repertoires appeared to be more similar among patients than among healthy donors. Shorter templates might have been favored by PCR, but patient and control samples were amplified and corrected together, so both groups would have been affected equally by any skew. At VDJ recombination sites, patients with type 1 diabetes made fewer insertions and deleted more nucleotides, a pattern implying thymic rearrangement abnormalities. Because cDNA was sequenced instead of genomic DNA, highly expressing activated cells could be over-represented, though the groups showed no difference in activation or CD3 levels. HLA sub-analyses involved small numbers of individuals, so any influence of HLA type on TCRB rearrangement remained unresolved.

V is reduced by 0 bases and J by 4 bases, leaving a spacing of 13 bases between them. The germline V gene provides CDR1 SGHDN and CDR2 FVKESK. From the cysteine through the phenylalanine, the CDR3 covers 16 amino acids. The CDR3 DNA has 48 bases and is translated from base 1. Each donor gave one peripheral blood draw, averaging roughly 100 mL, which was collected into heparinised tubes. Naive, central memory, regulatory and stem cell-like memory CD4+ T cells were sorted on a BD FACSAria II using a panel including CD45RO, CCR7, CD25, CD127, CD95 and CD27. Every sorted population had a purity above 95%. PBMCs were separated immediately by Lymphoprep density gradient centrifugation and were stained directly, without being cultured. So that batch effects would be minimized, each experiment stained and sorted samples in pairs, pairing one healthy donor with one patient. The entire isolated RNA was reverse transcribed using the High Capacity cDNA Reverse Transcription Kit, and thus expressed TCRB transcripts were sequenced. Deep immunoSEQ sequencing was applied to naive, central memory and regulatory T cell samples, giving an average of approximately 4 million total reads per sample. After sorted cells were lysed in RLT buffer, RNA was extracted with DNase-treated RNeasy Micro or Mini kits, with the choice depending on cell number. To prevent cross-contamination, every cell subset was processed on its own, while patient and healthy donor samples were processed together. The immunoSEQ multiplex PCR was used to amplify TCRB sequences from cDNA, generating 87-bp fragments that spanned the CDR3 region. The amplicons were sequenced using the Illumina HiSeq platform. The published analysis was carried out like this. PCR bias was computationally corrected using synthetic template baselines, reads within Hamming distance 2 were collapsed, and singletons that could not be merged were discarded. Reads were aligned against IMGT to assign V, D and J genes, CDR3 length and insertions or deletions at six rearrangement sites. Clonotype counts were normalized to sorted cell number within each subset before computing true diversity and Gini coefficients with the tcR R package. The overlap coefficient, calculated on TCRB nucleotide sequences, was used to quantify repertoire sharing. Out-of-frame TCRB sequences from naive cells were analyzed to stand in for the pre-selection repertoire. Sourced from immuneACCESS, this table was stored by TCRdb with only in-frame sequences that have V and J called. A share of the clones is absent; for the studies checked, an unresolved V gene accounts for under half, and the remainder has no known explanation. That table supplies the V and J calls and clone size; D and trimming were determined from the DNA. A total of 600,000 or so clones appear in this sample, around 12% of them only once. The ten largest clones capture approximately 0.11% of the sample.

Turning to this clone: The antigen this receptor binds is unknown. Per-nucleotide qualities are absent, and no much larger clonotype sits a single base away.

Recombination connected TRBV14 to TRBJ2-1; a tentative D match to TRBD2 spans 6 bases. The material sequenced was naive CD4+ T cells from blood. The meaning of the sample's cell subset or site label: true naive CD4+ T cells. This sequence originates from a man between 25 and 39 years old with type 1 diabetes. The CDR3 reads CASSQDPGTSYNEQFF. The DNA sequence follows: TGTGCCAGCAGCCAAGATCCCGGGACTTCGTACAATGAGCAGTTCTTC.